Listed below are T cell receptor beta chains from one sample, sequenced in a study of CD8+CD57+ T cells in acquired aplastic anemia. TCRdb passed the reads through MiXCR, listing each CDR3 protein once. The sample includes 400,000 to 600,000 distinct CDR3 sequences, roughly a third of them seen just once. Input material: sorted CD4+, CD8+, or CD8+CD57+ T cells (not recorded which) from PBMCs. The source of these receptors is a human donor with aplastic anemia. Each CDR3 is given without its conserved first and last residue.

J gene | V gene | CDR3 protein
TRBJ2-4 | TRBV20-1 | SAPRGLAKNIQY
TRBJ2-7 | TRBV5-1 | ASSSGTGNEQY
TRBJ1-1 | TRBV15 | AWSKRRGTEAF
TRBJ1-3 | TRBV5-8 | ASSRQGPSGNTIY
TRBJ1-2 | TRBV4-3 | ASSQAGRNYGYT
TRBJ1-1 | TRBV10-3 | ASSLSQGITEAF
TRBJ1-2 | TRBV7-2 | ASSLLGYDYGYT
TRBJ1-1 | TRBV10-3 | AISDRDRALGTEAF
TRBJ1-4 | TRBV25-1 | ASSDVRGVNEKLF
TRBJ2-2 | TRBV12-3/TRBV12-4 | ASSHLADNTGELF
TRBJ1-1 | TRBV29-1 | SVDGQGSEAF
TRBJ1-2 | TRBV19 | ASSIAAGDSIYGYT
TRBJ2-7 | TRBV25-1 | ASSYQLREEPYEQY
TRBJ2-7 | TRBV6-5 | ASSYGLAGGAYEQY
TRBJ1-1 | TRBV9 | ASSGNRGGNTEAF
TRBJ1-1 | TRBV11-2 | ASSLVVPGMGTEAF
TRBJ2-7 | TRBV7-8 | ASSLSFQSSEQY
TRBJ2-2 | TRBV3-1 | ASSPSGQGAQSGELF
TRBJ1-4 | TRBV10-3 | AISESAGLGTNEKLF
TRBJ1-1 | TRBV19 | ASGTGGATEAF
TRBJ1-2 | TRBV7-3 | ACSLPSEGGNTNYGYT
TRBJ1-1 | TRBV29-1 | SGTANTEAF
TRBJ2-5 | TRBV6-2/TRBV6-3 | ASSQIPQETQY
TRBJ2-7 | TRBV15 | ATSRDSEGLDEQY
TRBJ2-7 | TRBV7-1 | ASSSLTSGRVPYEQY
TRBJ1-1 | TRBV12-3/TRBV12-4 | ASSAYSRGLLSFPEAF
TRBJ1-4 | TRBV20-1 | SARRGNSNEKLF
TRBJ2-7 | TRBV19 | ASSLRTGGPGHEQY
TRBJ1-2 | TRBV5-1 | ASSTGQGWVRDGYT
TRBJ1-2 | TRBV15 | ATSRGDAEGYT
TRBJ2-3 | TRBV14 | ASSHWRLAGEDTQY
TRBJ2-3 | TRBV7-9 | VSRYRGLSDTQY
TRBJ2-2 | TRBV4-2 | ASSQRQGAISRNTGELF
TRBJ2-7 | TRBV2 | ASGDSLPGTGGDEQY
TRBJ2-5 | TRBV7-7 | ASILLAVGTAKETQY
TRBJ2-3 | TRBV9 | ASSVSLGPRSTDTQY
TRBJ2-7 | TRBV9 | ASSPEGGSYEQY
TRBJ2-3 | TRBV10-2 | ASSQVRGGLADTQY
TRBJ1-1 | TRBV9 | ASSPRGVSDTEAF
TRBJ1-1 | TRBV6-2/TRBV6-3 | ASSSSRWNTEAF
TRBJ2-2 | TRBV29-1 | SISGIGGELF
TRBJ2-5 | TRBV10-3 | AITGQGSNQETQY
TRBJ2-7 | TRBV25-1 | ASDRQGAQTYEQY
TRBJ1-1 | TRBV11-2 | ASSYGQVNTEAS